The T cell receptor beta chain under discussion was sequenced for a study of blood T cell repertoires in COVID-19. At the level of the study: The United States, Italy and Spain were the sources of the acute and convalescent COVID-19 samples. Sources were T cells, B-cell-depleted T cells, or PBMCs; the material itself was cDNA or gDNA.

Original analysis: It was from reference gene primer amplification that nucleated cell counts were estimated. Measured with immunoSEQ multiplex PCR; TCRdb has only the in-frame clones, and not every one. The D gene and trimming were derived from the DNA, and the V and J assignments and clone size from that table. The sample holds some 670,000 clones; more than 80% are singletons and the top ten take roughly 0.25%. The germline gives CDR1 SGHVS, CDR2 FNYEAQ. Trimming at V came to 1 base and at J to 3 bases, leaving 2 bases not matched to a gene. The CDR3 is made up of 16 amino acids. The chain uses TRBV7-6 and TRBJ2-2; 10 nucleotides line up with TRBD2. Input material: peripheral blood. This TCR was sampled from a young woman with acute or convalescent COVID-19. The CDR3 region is CASSLVAGGYTGELFF. Written as DNA, the CDR3 is TGTGCCAGCAGCTTAGTAGCGGGGGGATACACCGGGGAGCTGTTTTTT.